This passage covers 5 T cell receptor beta chains from one sample sequenced in a study of T-cell reconstitution after alpha-beta-depleted transplantation in children (dated by TCRdb to the mid-2010s). Library preparation used PCR. Sequencer: Illumina HiSeq 2500. TCR libraries were prepared with molecular barcoding, using unique molecular identifiers to normalize TCRbeta repertoire quantification. TCRdb handled the public reads itself, with Q25 trimming in fastp and clone calling in MiXCR, and kept productive beta chains. Every entry covers one CDR3 protein and lists the most common genes and DNA from its rows. This sample holds almost 600,000 distinct CDR3 sequences; about a quarter were observed only once. Less than 40% of the sample comes from the top ten. This specimen's treatment or condition label, interpreted: allogeneic hematopoietic cell transplantation with graft depleted of TCRalphabeta T cells and CD19 B cells.

The source was PBMCs, collected before TCRalphabeta/CD19-depleted stem cell transplant. Receptor source: a boy younger than two with Wiskott-Aldrich syndrome, due to receive a stem cell transplant.

This clonotype occurred a few times. This chain uses TRBV20-1 with TRBJ2-7; 7 bases are shared with TRBD2. The CDR3 is 18 residues long. Germline CDR1 DFQATT, CDR2 SNEGSKA (reference sequence). V gave up 3 bases and J gave up 0 bases; unmatched junction bases: 17. The DNA for the CDR3 is TGCAGTGCTAGGCCCCCCCGATGGGCGGGAGAGACCTCCTACGAGCAGTACTTC. Its protein product is CSARPPRWAGETSYEQYF.

The genes are TRBV7-2 and TRBJ1-1, with no clear D. This CDR3 spans 14 amino acids. V was clipped by 4 bases and J by 1 base, with 10 bases between them. Germline CDR1 SGHTA, CDR2 FQGNSA. CDR3 coding DNA: TGTGCCAGCAGCTACCGGACGGCGAACACTGAAGCTTTCTTT. Amino acids: CASSYRTANTEAFF.

The chain couples TRBV12-3 or TRBV12-4 to TRBJ2-3; D is unresolved. V shed 3 bases and J shed 8 bases, with 9 bases lying between them. CDR3 length equals 12 residues. CDR3 sequence (DNA): TGTGCCAGCAGTTTCTCATCCGGTACGCAGTATTTT. This codes for CASSFSSGTQYF.

This clonotype was seen a few times. The rearrangement joins TRBV28 to TRBJ2-3, with D uncertain. Trimming took 1 base from V and 1 from J, leaving 9 bases between them. CDR1 is MDHEN and CDR2 is SYDVKM in the germline V gene. This CDR3 has 15 residues. The CDR3 protein is CASSLFFTGTDTQYF. CDR3 DNA: TGTGCCAGCAGTTTATTTTTCACAGGCACAGATACGCAGTATTTT.

This clonotype was seen only a few times. The chain carries TRBV7-6 and TRBJ2-3; 11 bases map to TRBD2. The CDR3 loop spans 15 amino acids. Germline loops: CDR1 SGHVS, CDR2 FNYEAQ. V trimming: 3 bases; J trimming: 5 bases; junction bases outside the gene matches: 4. Here the CDR3 DNA reads TGTGCCAGCAGCTTTGAACTAGCGGGAGAAGATACGCAGTATTTT. It codes for CASSFELAGEDTQYF.